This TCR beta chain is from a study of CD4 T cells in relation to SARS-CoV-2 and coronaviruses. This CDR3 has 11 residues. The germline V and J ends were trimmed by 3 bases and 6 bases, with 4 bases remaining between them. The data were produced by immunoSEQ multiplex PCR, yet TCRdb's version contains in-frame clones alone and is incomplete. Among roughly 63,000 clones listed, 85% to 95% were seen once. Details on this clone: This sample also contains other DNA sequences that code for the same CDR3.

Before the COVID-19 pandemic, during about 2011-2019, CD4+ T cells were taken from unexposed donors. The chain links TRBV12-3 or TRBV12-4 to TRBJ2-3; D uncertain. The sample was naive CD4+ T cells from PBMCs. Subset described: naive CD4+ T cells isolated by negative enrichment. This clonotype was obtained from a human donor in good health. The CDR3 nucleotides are TGTGCCAGCAGTTTGACGGATACGCAGTATTTT. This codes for CASSLTDTQYF.